This is a list of T cell receptor beta chains from one sample in a study of regulatory T cells in long-lasting Graves disease. MiXCR, applied by TCRdb to the multiplex PCR reads, yields one record per CDR3 protein. There are roughly 500,000 distinct CDR3 sequences in the sample; roughly 23% occur only once, and under 15% lies in the top ten. The sequenced sample was peripheral blood mononuclear cells (PBMCs), obtained when the disease was refractory, from a patient treated with antithyroid drugs. These receptors were collected from a female donor with Graves disease. Each CDR3 is given without its conserved first and last residue. D genes are given only for firm matches.

D gene	V gene	CDR3 protein
NA	TRBV27	ASSLLGRTEENIQY
NA	TRBV11-2	ASSGTRNSPLH
NA	TRBV7-2	ASSLSPGDGDTQY
NA	TRBV12-3/TRBV12-4	ASSPSGSKETQY
TRBD2	TRBV3-1	ASSTTSGSYEQY
TRBD1	TRBV7-9	AADPGGETQY
NA	TRBV7-8	ASSAAPYEQY
TRBD1	TRBV20-1	SARDRWANEKLF
TRBD1	TRBV20-1	SARPGTGFYEQY
NA	TRBV10-1	ASSVSGTGPNEAF
NA	TRBV6-2/TRBV6-3	ASSEEGFVFYEQY
TRBD2	TRBV30	AWIMTGGAGY
NA	TRBV20-1	SARAAAQETQY
NA	TRBV20-1	SARKMSSYEQY
NA	TRBV11-3	ASSFGHNTIY
NA	TRBV3-1	AGSRLDSSYEQY
NA	TRBV9	ASSVDVDAYEQY
TRBD2	TRBV15	ATSRDTSAGELF
NA	TRBV5-1	ASSPWVGQNTEAF
NA	TRBV6-5	ASSYVASPGTEAF
NA	TRBV28	ASSSGTFAYEQY
TRBD1	TRBV3-1	ASSFPTGGQGYT
TRBD1	TRBV24-1	ATSEGQGGGSSNQPQH
NA	TRBV11-1	ASSLGRPRGDTQY
NA	TRBV20-1	SAEPRQAYGYT
NA	TRBV5-6	ASSSGEMETQY
NA	TRBV25-1	ASSEYVDTQY
TRBD1	TRBV7-3	ASSLDGTGGIGETQY
NA	TRBV28	ASSSAGVRDEQY
TRBD2	TRBV5-1	ASSLGQRENEQY
NA	TRBV5-5	ASSFQLTGELF
TRBD2	TRBV12-3/TRBV12-4	ASSLYLAGVNTGELF
TRBD2	TRBV6-1	ASSELAGQNTGELF
NA	TRBV2	ASSPGGSNQPQH
TRBD2	TRBV6-1	ASSERPAGGADTQY
NA	TRBV12-3/TRBV12-4	ASSLPPEDEQY
NA	TRBV7-9	ASSGTTKADGYT
TRBD1	TRBV7-9	ASSEGTAAQETQY
TRBD1	TRBV28	AHGQAVEQY
NA	TRBV14	ASSQDGTTQY
TRBD1	TRBV2	ASKQGQAYEQY